This T cell receptor (beta chain) was sequenced for a study of cytomegalovirus exposure and HLA in healthy donors. Study in general: In an earlier analysis, 95 million to 130 million unique TCR beta sequences were found from about 180 million T cells.

PCR used 60 Vbeta primers and 13 Jbeta primers. Sequenced by immunoSEQ multiplex PCR; TCRdb stores in-frame clones only, minus some. Found here are tens of thousands of clones, approximately 82% of them singletons; the top ten hold roughly 2%. The CDR3 has 16 residues. CDR1 SGHAT and CDR2 FQNNGV come from the germline V gene. The junction had 2 bases not matched to a gene; V was cut back by 4 bases and J by 0 bases. The rearrangement joins TRBV11-2 to TRBJ1-4, with 10 bases that match TRBD1. Sequenced sample: PBMCs. The source of this sequence is a man aged 35 to 55 in good health and CMV-seronegative. CDR3 sequence (DNA): TGTGCCAGCAGCTCGGGACAGGGGTCAACTAATGAAAAACTGTTTTTT. This encodes CASSSGQGSTNEKLFF. The variable domain in full, with the rest retrieved from reference TRBV11-2 and TRBJ1-4, is EAGVAQSPRYKIIEKRQSVAFWCNPISGHATLYWYQQILGQGPKLLIQFQNNGVVDDSQLPKDRFSAERLKGVDSTLKIQPAKLEDSAVYLCASSSGQGSTNEKLFFGSGTQLSVL.